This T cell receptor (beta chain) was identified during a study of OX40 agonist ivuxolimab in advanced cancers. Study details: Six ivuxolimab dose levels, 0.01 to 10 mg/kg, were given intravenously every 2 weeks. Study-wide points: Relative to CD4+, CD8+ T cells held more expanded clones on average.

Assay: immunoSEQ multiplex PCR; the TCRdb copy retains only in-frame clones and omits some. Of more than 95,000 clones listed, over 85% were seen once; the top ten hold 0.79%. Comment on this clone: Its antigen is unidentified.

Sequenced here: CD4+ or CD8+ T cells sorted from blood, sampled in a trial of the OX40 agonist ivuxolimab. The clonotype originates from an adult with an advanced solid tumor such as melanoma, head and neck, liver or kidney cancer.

CDR3 protein: CASGTALNNEQFF. The CDR3 DNA sequence: TGTGCCAGCGGGACCGCTTTAAACAATGAGCAGTTCTTC. This sequence joins TRBV10-3 and TRBJ2-1, with D perhaps matching TRBD2 (6 bases). Germline V lookup: CDR1 ENHRY, CDR2 SYGVKD. CDR3 length equals 13 residues. Deletions cut 10 bases from V and 5 bases from J, with 15 bases between.